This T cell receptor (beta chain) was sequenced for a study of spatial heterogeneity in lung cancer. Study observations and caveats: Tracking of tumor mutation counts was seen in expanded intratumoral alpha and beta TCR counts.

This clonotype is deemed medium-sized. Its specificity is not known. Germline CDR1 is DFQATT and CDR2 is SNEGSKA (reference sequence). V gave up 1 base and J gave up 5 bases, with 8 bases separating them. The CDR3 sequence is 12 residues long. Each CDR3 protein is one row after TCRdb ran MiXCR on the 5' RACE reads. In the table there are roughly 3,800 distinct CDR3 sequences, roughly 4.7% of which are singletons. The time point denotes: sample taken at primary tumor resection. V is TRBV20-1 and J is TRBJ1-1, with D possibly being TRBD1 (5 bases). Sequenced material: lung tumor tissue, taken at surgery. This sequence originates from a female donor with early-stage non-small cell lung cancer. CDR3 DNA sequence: TGCAGTGCTAGAGGTCAGGGAACTGAAGCTTTCTTT. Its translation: CSARGQGTEAFF.